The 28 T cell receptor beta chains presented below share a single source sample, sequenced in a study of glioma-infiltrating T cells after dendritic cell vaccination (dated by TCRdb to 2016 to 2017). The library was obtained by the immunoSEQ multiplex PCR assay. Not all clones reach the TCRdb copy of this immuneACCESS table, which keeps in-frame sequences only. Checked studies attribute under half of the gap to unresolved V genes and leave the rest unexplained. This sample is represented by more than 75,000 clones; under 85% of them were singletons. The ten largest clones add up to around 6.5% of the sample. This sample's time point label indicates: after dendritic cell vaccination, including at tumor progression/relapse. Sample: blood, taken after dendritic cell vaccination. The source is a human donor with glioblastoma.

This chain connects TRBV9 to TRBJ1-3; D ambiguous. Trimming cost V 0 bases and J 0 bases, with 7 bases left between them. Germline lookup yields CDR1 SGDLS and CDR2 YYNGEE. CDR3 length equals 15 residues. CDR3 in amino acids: CASSVEAGSGNTIYF. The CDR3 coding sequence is TGTGCCAGCAGCGTAGAAGCGGGCTCTGGAAACACCATATATTTT.

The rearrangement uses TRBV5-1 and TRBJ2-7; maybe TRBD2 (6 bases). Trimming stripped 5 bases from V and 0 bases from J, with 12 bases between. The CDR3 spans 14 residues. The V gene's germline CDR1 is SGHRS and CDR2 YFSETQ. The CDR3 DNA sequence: TGCGCCAGCAGACCTCTAGCGACCTCCTACGAGCAGTACTTC. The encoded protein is CASRPLATSYEQYF. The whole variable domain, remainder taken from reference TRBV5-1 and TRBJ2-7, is KAGVTQTPRYLIKTRGQQVTLSCSPISGHRSVSWYQQTPGQGLQFLFEYFSETQRNKGNFPGRFSGRQFSNSRSEMNVSTLELGDSALYLCASRPLATSYEQYFGPGTRLTVT.

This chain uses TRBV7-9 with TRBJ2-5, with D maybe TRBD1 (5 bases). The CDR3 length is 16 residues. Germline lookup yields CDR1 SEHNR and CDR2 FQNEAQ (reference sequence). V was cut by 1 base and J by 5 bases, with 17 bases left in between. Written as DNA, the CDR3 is TGTGCCAGCAGCTTAGAGGGGCAGCAAGCAGGGGAGACCCAGTACTTC. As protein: CASSLEGQQAGETQYF.

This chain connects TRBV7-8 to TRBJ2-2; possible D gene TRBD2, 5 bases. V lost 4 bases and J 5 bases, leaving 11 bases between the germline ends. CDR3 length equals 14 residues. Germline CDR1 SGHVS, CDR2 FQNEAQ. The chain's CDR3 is CASSSHPGTGELFF. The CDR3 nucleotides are TGTGCCAGCAGCTCCCACCCGGGGACCGGGGAGCTGTTTTTT.

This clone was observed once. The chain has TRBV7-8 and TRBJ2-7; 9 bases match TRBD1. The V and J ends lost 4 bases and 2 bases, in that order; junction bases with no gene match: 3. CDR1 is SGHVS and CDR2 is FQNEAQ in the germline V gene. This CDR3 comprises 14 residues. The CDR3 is CASSWDREAYEQYF. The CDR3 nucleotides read TGTGCCAGCAGCTGGGACAGGGAGGCCTACGAGCAGTACTTC.

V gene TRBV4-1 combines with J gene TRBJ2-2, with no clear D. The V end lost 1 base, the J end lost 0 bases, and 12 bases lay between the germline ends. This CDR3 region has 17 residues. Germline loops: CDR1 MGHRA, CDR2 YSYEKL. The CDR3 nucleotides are TGCGCCAGCAGCCAAGTGTTCGGCGGCGCGAACACCGGGGAGCTGTTTTTT. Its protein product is CASSQVFGGANTGELFF.

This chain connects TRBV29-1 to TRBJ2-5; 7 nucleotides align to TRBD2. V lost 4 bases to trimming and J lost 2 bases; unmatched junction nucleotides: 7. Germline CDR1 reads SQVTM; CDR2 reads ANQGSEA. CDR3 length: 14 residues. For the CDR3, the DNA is TGCAGCGTTGTTATGGGGGGGAATCAAGAGACCCAGTACTTC. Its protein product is CSVVMGGNQETQYF.

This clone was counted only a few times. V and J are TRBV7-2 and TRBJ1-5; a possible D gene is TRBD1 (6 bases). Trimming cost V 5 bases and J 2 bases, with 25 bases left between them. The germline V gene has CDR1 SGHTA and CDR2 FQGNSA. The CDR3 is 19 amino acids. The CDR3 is CASSPPHAGDGDGNQPQHF. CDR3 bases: TGTGCCAGCAGCCCCCCGCACGCAGGGGATGGCGACGGCAATCAGCCCCAGCATTTT.

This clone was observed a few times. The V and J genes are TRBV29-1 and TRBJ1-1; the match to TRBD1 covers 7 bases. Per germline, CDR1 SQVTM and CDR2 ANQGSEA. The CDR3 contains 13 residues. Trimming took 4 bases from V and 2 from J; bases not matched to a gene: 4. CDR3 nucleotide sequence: TGCAGCGTTGGAAGGGACAGAAACACTGAAGCTTTCTTT. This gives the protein CSVGRDRNTEAFF.

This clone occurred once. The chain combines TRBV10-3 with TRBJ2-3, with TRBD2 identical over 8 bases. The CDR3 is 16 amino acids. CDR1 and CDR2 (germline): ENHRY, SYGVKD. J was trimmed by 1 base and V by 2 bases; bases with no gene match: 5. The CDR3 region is CAISEGSGVGTDTQYF. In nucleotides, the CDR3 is TGTGCCATCAGTGAGGGTAGCGGGGTGGGCACAGATACGCAGTATTTT.

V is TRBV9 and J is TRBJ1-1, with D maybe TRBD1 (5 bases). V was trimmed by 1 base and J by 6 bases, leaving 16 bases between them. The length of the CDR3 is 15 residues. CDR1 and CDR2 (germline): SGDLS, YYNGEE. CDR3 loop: CASSVLDRSDAEAFF. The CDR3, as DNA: TGTGCCAGCAGCGTACTAGACAGAAGTGACGCTGAAGCTTTCTTT. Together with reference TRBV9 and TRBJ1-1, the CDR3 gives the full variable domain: DSGVTQTPKHLITATGQRVTLRCSPRSGDLSVYWYQQSLDQGLQFLIQYYNGEERAKGNILERFSAQQFPDLHSELNLSSLELGDSALYFCASSVLDRSDAEAFFGQGTRLTVV.

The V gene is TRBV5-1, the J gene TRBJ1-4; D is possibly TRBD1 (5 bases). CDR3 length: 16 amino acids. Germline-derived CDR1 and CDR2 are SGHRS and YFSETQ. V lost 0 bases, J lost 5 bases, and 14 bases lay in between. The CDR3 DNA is TGCGCCAGCAGCTTGGGTGTTGGGGCAGAGAATGAAAAACTGTTTTTT. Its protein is CASSLGVGAENEKLFF.

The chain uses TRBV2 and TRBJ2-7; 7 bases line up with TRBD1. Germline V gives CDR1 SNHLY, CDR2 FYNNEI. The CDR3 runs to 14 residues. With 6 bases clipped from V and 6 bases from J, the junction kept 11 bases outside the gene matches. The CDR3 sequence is CASRQGPGLSEQYF. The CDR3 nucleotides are TGTGCCAGCAGACAGGGGCCTGGTCTTAGCGAGCAGTACTTC.

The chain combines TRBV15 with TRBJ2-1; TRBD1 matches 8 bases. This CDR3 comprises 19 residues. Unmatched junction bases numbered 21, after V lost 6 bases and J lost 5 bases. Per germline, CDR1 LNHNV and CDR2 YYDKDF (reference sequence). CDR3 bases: TGTGCCACCAGTCGAGAGGGCAGGGGGCGACGGATGGGAAACAATGAGCAGTTCTTC. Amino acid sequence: CATSREGRGRRMGNNEQFF. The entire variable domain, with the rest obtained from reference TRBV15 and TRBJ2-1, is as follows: DAMVIQNPRYQVTQFGKPVTLSCSQTLNHNVMYWYQQKSSQAPKLLFHYYDKDFNNEADTPDNFQSRRPNTSFCFLDIRSPGLGDTAMYLCATSREGRGRRMGNNEQFFGPGTRLTVL.

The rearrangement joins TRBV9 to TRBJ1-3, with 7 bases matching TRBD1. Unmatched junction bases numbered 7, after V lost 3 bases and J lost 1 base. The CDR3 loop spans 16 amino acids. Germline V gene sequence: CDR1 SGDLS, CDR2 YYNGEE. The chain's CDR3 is CASSAEGQISGNTIYF. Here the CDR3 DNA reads TGTGCCAGCAGCGCAGAGGGACAGATTTCTGGAAACACCATATATTTT. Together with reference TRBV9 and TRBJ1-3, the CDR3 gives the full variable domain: DSGVTQTPKHLITATGQRVTLRCSPRSGDLSVYWYQQSLDQGLQFLIQYYNGEERAKGNILERFSAQQFPDLHSELNLSSLELGDSALYFCASSAEGQISGNTIYFGEGSWLTVV.

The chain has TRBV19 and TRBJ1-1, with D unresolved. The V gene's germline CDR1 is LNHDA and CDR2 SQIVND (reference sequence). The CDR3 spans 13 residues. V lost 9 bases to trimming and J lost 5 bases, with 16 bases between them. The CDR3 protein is CASSDERRTEAFF. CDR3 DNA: TGTGCCAGCTCGGACGAACGGAGGACTGAAGCTTTCTTT.

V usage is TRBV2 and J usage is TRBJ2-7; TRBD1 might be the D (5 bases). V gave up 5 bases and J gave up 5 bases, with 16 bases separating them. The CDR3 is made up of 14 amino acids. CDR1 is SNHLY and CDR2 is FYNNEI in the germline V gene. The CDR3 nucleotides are TGTGCCAGCAGTCGAGACTCGGGCAGGGACGAGCAGTACTTC. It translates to CASSRDSGRDEQYF.

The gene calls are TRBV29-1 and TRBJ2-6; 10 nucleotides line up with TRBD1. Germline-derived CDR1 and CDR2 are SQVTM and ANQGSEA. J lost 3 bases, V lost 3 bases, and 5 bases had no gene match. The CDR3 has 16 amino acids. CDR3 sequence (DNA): TGCAGCGTTGACCGGGACAGGGGAGATGGGGCCAACGTCCTGACTTTC. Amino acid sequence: CSVDRDRGDGANVLTF.

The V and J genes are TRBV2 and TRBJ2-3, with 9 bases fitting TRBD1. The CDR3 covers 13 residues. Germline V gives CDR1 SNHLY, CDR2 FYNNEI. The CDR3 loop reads CVSQGQGSDTQYF. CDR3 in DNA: TGTGTCTCCCAGGGACAGGGATCAGATACGCAGTATTTT. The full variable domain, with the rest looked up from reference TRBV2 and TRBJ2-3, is EPEVTQTPSHQVTQMGQEVILRCVPISNHLYFYWYRQILGQKVEFLVSFYNNEISEKSEIFDDQFSVERPDGSNFTLKIRSTKLEDSAMYFCVSQGQGSDTQYFGPGTRLTVL.

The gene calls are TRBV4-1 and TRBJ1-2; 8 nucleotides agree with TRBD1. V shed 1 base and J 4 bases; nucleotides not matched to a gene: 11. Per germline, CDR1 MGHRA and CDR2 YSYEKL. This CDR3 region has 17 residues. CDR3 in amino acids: CASSQGETGGGIYGYTF. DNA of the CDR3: TGCGCCAGCAGCCAAGGCGAAACAGGGGGGGGGATCTATGGCTACACCTTC.

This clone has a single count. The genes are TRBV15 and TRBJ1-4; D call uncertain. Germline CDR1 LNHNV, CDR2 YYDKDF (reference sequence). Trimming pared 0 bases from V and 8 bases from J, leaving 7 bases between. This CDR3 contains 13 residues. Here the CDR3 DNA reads TGTGCCACCAGCAGAGATATCGAGGAAAAACTGTTTTTT. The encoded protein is CATSRDIEEKLFF.

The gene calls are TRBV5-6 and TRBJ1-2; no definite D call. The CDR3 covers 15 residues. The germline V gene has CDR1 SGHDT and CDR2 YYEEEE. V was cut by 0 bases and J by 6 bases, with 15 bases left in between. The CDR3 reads CASSLEGEGVHGYTF. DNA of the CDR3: TGTGCCAGCAGCTTGGAAGGTGAAGGAGTTCATGGCTACACCTTC.

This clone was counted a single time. The chain's CDR3 is CASTPPGDRGYTF. The CDR3, as DNA: TGTGCCAGCACCCCCCCGGGGGACCGTGGCTACACCTTC. The chain couples TRBV7-9 to TRBJ1-2; weak D call: TRBD1 (5 bases). Trimming took 7 bases from V and 7 from J, leaving 16 bases between them. Germline V gene lookup returns CDR1 SEHNR and CDR2 FQNEAQ (reference sequence). This CDR3 comprises 13 residues.

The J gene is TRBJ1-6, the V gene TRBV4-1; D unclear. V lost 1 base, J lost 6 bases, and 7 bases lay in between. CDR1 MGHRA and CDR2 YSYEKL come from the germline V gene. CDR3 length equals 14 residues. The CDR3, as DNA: TGCGCCAGCAGCCAAGTACGCAGTAATTCACCCCTCCACTTT. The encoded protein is CASSQVRSNSPLHF.

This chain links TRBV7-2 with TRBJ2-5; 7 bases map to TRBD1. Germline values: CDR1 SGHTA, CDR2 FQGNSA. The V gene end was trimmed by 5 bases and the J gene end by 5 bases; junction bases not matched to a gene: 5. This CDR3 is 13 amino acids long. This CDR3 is CASSLDREETQYF. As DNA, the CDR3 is TGTGCCAGCAGCCTAGACAGGGAGGAGACCCAGTACTTC.

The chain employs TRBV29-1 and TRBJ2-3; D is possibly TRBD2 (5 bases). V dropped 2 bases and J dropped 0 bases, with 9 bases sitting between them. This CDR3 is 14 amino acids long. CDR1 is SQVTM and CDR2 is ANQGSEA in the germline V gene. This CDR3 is CSVENRGSTDTQYF. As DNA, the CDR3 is TGCAGCGTTGAAAACCGGGGTAGCACAGATACGCAGTATTTT.

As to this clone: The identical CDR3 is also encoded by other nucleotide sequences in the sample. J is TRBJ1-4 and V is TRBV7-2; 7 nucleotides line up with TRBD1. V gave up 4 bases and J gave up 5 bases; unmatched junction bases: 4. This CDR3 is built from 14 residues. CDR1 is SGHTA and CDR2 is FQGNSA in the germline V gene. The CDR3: CASSSTGSNEKLFF. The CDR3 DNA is TGTGCCAGCAGCTCGACAGGGTCCAATGAAAAACTGTTTTTT.

CDR3 nucleotide sequence: TGTGCCAGTACCTTATACGGGACACAGAACACTGAAGCTTTCTTT. Its translation: CASTLYGTQNTEAFF. J is TRBJ1-1 and V is TRBV19, with a tentative D call TRBD1 (6 bases). CDR1 is LNHDA and CDR2 is SQIVND in the germline V gene (reference sequence). This CDR3 is 15 amino acids long. V was shortened by 7 bases and J by 1 base, with 16 bases between the two germline ends.